This TCR beta chain was sequenced in a study of cytomegalovirus exposure and HLA in healthy donors listed by TCRdb under 2017. Regarding the study in general: In an earlier analysis of under 600 of the donors, around 300 Gb of sequence data and some 100 million unique TCR beta sequences from 150 million to 200 million T cells were reported. An early release covering roughly 600 HLA-typed donors comprised approximately 300 gigabases of sequencing data and some 79 million unique TCR sequences. Of the roughly 400 genotyped donors, about 80% fell in the genetic ancestry cluster associated with self-reported Caucasian donors. The aim of the study was to test whether cataloging public T cell receptors could identify signatures of past pathogen exposure. The T cell repertoires of under 750 subjects were profiled by immunosequencing and related to cytomegalovirus serostatus. Besides the first cohort of approximately 710 subjects, a separate validation cohort made up of over 100 different subjects was used. To predict cytomegalovirus infection status, the study combined high-throughput TCR immunosequencing, statistical association of individual TCRs with disease status, and machine learning. To study patterns of TCR occurrence, a later analysis re-analyzed previously published TCR beta repertoires from 500 to 850 donors and added high-resolution HLA genotyping. The later analysis used no new phenotypic data to find candidate immune exposures, relying instead on TCR beta sequences and their occurrence across donors. An earlier analysis of some 600 of the donors applied high-throughput TCR beta sequencing to assess whether each TCR beta V gene segment acted as functional or pseudogenic. Donor age, sex, ethnicity and CMV serostatus were compiled alongside the repertoire data. Genome-wide SNP genotypes for about 60% of the roughly 670 donors were used in a later genetic analysis, which treated that subset as a discovery cohort. Every discovery cohort repertoire had been produced on one sequencing platform. HLA typing covered class I and class II loci at four-digit resolution. Typing coverage differed by locus: A, B, C, DRB1 and DQB1 were typed in roughly 620-630 donors, DQA1 in about 510, DPA1 in 600 to 610, and DPB1 in around 490. A handful of DR-DQ haplotypes were handled as single units for association and clustering because linkage in the cohort was strong. Among a few hundred genotyped donors of the cohort, an average of about 240,000 unique TCR beta nucleotide sequences were sequenced per donor, around 18% of them non-productive.

Libraries were built with the immunoSEQ multiplex PCR assay. A mixture of 60 forward primers for TCR Vbeta segments and 13 reverse primers for TCR Jbeta segments was used in the multiplex PCR. The CDR3 region of rearranged TCR beta genes was amplified from genomic DNA with a multiplex PCR assay. On the Illumina HiSeq System, the amplified TCR beta libraries were sequenced as 87-base-pair reads. In the paper's pipeline: A later analysis counted about 82 million unique TCR beta chains across the 550 to 800 repertoires, and roughly 11 million of these chains were shared by at least two donors. Raw reads were error-corrected and collapsed into unique sequences by a nearest-neighbor algorithm in which closely related sequences were merged to remove PCR and sequencing errors. Alignment of CDR3 sequences to IMGT reference sequences was used to assign V, D and J gene segments. For a sequence to be retained, a match of at least six nucleotides to both a V gene segment and a J gene segment was required. A rearrangement was called productive if the CDR3 had no stop codons and remained in frame with V and J, and every other rearrangement was called non-productive. CDR3 was defined by IMGT convention, running from the second conserved V-encoded cysteine to the conserved J-encoded phenylalanine. The earlier analysis of about 640 of the donors excluded any sequence lacking an unambiguous match to a single V gene segment. An earlier analysis of 500 to 700 of the donors classified V segments as functional when productive rearrangements were above 56.7% and as segregating when the standard deviation between donors was above 5%. A statistical classification framework was built for diagnosing cytomegalovirus status from the catalog of TCR beta chain sequences. V and J gene assignment, in a later analysis, came from comparing TCR nucleotide sequences with IMGT/GENE-DB human TR gene sequences. The TCRdist pipeline was used in a later analysis to assign CDR3 sequences and most-parsimonious VDJ recombination scenarios. In a later analysis, every TCR beta chain was defined by the combination of its CDR3 amino acid sequence and its V-gene family, and reads without a unique V-gene family were dropped. To address suspected cross-contamination and a sequencing artifact, a later analysis removed 450 to 700 highly shared, low-generation-probability nucleotide sequences. For each public chain, a later analysis derived a clonal expansion index from normalized ranks of inferred template counts within each repertoire. In a later analysis, generation probabilities were computed with a VDJ recombination model fitted to out-of-frame rearrangements, and the resulting probabilities were checked against IGoR. A later analysis scored TCR-TCR, TCR-HLA and TCR-CMV co-occurrence with hypergeometric tests, applying a repertoire-size bias correction to TCR pairs. A later analysis estimated false discovery rates by permuting HLA or CMV assignments 20 times. A later analysis grouped co-occurring TCRs with DBSCAN, adding TCRdist sequence similarity when clustering within HLA-allele-positive subsets. For co-occurrence clustering, repertoires with fewer than 30,000 or more than 120,000 public chains were excluded, along with 4 to 6 repertoires with anomalous nucleotide sharing. The source is immuneACCESS, and TCRdb retained only in-frame sequences with V and J called. Part of the clones is not carried over; for the studies checked, unresolved V genes explain less than half of this, and the remainder is unexplained. V and J calls and clone size are given by that table; D and trimming were obtained from the DNA. The sample data list about 100,000 clones, and around 80% of these were observed just once. The ten largest clones add up to just over 0.75% of the sample.

With regard to this clone: Its specific antigen is unknown. The sample holds no much larger clone one base away, and base qualities are not on file.

The paper as a whole reports these results and caveats: According to a later analysis, TCR association rates differed among HLA loci, with DRB1 alleles showing the most associated TCRs and HLA-C alleles showing the fewest. A few of the identified cytomegalovirus-associated TCR beta chains were confirmed in vitro to be specific for cytomegalovirus antigens. Immune exposure information for the cohort was limited to CMV serostatus. A group of highly shared sequence variants was considered likely to be a technical artifact of the sequencing pipeline. When HLA alleles, especially DR and DQ, strongly co-occurred, TCR associations were difficult to assign to individual alleles. Sequencing depth was assumed to be roughly uniform across donors in the presence/absence analyses, though that assumption may not hold. Correlated functional status among segregating V segments might be attributable to linkage disequilibrium, but an unknown experimental factor could not be ruled out. In a later analysis, HLA-associated TCR beta chains were found to be more clonally expanded and to have lower generation probabilities than equally common non-associated chains. A total of about 150 TCR beta chains were listed by the study as associated with cytomegalovirus. This cohort had only TCR beta chains sequenced, and the lack of alpha or paired-chain data limited which features could be detected. A further reported finding was that TCR beta sequences accurately predicted the HLA-A and HLA-B alleles for most subjects in the first cohort. The authors suggested that the approach could potentially be extended to other disease states and immunological phenotypes. Because HLA typing was missing for some donors at each locus, association tests included only the typed subset. According to a later genetic analysis, donors in an Asian-associated ancestry cluster had fewer N-insertions in productive TCRs than the approximately 650-donor mean. In both the original and validation cohorts, the classifier was reported to diagnose cytomegalovirus status with high specificity and sensitivity. In a later analysis, most CMV-associated TCR beta chains were found to appear HLA-restricted, with HLA associations seemingly driven largely by CMV exposure. An earlier analysis of around 500 of the donors showed that most TCR beta V segments appeared in productive rearrangements either about 87% or about 30% of the time, which broadly matched IMGT annotations. A later genetic analysis associated a missense DCLRE1C variant with V-gene and J-gene trimming of TCR beta chains, and an independent cohort replicated the association. Most TCR sequences were seen in very few donors, while some public TCRs were found in many individuals. In a later analysis, some 17,000 TCR beta sequences were associated with specific HLA alleles at a false discovery rate of 0.05. According to a later analysis, parvovirus B19, influenza, CMV and Epstein-Barr virus appeared linked to several top co-occurrence clusters. Because counts were too low, roughly 16 rarely observed V segments, including chromosome 9 orphons, were excluded from the earlier analysis of 587 of the donors.

The cohort comprised more than 550 healthy bone marrow donors. At the time of sampling, every cohort member was nominally healthy, though immune exposures that went unrecorded were likely present. The donor was CMV seronegative and belonged to the group of around 400 seronegative cohort members. A peripheral blood sample was collected from each donor, and TCR beta sequencing was performed on peripheral blood mononuclear cells. The Qiagen DNeasy Blood Extraction Kit was used to extract genomic DNA from the blood cell samples. What was sequenced was PBMCs. The TCR originated in a woman aged 55-69 years in good health and CMV-seronegative.

The CDR3: CASSTTQGFYTF. The nucleotides are TGTGCCAGTAGTACGACACAGGGCTTCTACACCTTC. Recombination joined TRBV19 with TRBJ1-2; a tentative D call is TRBD1 (6 bases match). The germline V gene encodes CDR1 LNHDA and CDR2 SQIVND (reference sequence). The CDR3 runs 12 amino acids, cysteine and phenylalanine included. The kept DNA is CDR3 alone, 36 bases in frame from the first base. The trim is 4 bases for V and 10 bases for J, with a gap of 13 bases between the germline ends.